The 10 T cell receptor beta chains listed next were all sequenced from one sample in a study of T cells in Graves' hyperthyroidism and ophthalmopathy. Using RNA transcripts as the source, TCR beta CDR3 regions were amplified. The HTBI primer set served for first-round RT-PCR of the TCR CDR3. TCRdb recomputed calls from the multiplex PCR reads with MiXCR, one row per CDR3 protein. This table has a few hundred thousand distinct CDR3 sequences, just under 25% appearing once. Sequencing input: blood. The source is a man aged 45-65 years with Graves' hyperthyroidism.

This clonotype turned up a few times. The CDR3 DNA sequence: TGTGCCAGCAGCCGGTGGGTTAAGGGGTACGAGCAGTACTTC. It codes for CASSRWVKGYEQYF. The gene calls are TRBV5-5 and TRBJ2-7; D may be TRBD1 (5 bases). The CDR3 totals 14 residues. Germline CDR1 reads SGHKS; CDR2 reads YYEKEE (reference sequence). The V and J ends lost 4 bases and 4 bases respectively, with 15 bases between them.

This clonotype was seen many times. At one end the junction does not follow the germline gene, possibly because of a read error. V and J are TRBV6-1 and TRBJ2-7, with TRBD1 identical over 8 bases. Germline-derived CDR1 and CDR2 are MNHNS and SASEGT. This CDR3 is built from 14 residues. DNA for the CDR3: TGTGCCAGCAGGTCCGGGACAGGTTTGGACGAACAGTACTTC. Encoded protein: CASRSGTGLDEQYF.

J is TRBJ1-5 and V is TRBV6-1; TRBD1 aligns across 7 bases. The CDR3 is 17 amino acids. Germline values: CDR1 MNHNS, CDR2 SASEGT. Germline trimming cut 8 bases from V and 0 bases from J; bases unmatched to any gene: 13. The CDR3 coding sequence is TGTGCCAGCCGACCTGCCAGGGGGTCGTATAGCAATCAGCCCCAGCATTTT. Its translation is CASRPARGSYSNQPQHF.

The chain is built from TRBV10-3 and TRBJ2-2; 7 nucleotides align to TRBD2. CDR1 ENHRY and CDR2 SYGVKD come from the germline V gene. J gave up 1 base and V 4 bases, and 6 bases lay outside the gene matches. This CDR3 region has 16 residues. DNA for the CDR3: TGTGCCATCAGTGCTGGATCTAGCGGGAACACCGGGGAGCTGTTTTTT. This codes for CAISAGSSGNTGELFF.

The gene calls are TRBV7-9 and TRBJ1-6; D perhaps matches TRBD1 (5 bases). The germline V gene has CDR1 SEHNR and CDR2 FQNEAQ (reference sequence). Trimming shortened V by 5 bases and J by 8 bases, and 19 bases separated the two germline ends. The CDR3 sequence is 16 residues long. Here the CDR3 reads CASSPQGSLRDSPLHF. CDR3 nucleotide sequence: TGTGCCAGCAGCCCTCAGGGCAGCCTCAGGGATTCACCCCTCCACTTT. The whole variable domain, remainder taken from reference TRBV7-9 and TRBJ1-6, is DTGVSQNPRHKITKRGQNVTFRCDPISEHNRLYWYRQTLGQGPEFLTYFQNEAQLEKSRLLSDRFSAERPKGSFSTLEIQRTEQGDSAMYLCASSPQGSLRDSPLHFGNGTRLTVT.

The chain links TRBV6-1 to TRBJ2-1; 9 bases align to TRBD2. J lost 6 bases, V lost 6 bases, and 6 bases had no gene match. The CDR3 consists of 14 residues. CDR1 is MNHNS and CDR2 is SASEGT in the germline V gene. In nucleotides, the CDR3 is TGTGCCAGCAGAAGGTTAGCGGGAGTCAATGAGCAGTTCTTC. Translation: CASRRLAGVNEQFF.

The rearrangement uses TRBV7-9 and TRBJ2-2; the match to TRBD2 covers 9 bases. Trimming cost V 7 bases and J 2 bases; bases outside gene matches: 8. The CDR3 runs 16 residues. Germline CDR1 reads SEHNR; CDR2 reads FQNEAQ (reference sequence). The CDR3 DNA follows: TGTGCCAGCAACGAAGCCGGGACTAGCAACACCGGGGAGCTGTTTTTT. It translates to CASNEAGTSNTGELFF.

This clonotype came up many times. The V gene is TRBV29-1, the J gene TRBJ2-1; TRBD1 matches at 7 bases. The CDR3 contains 14 residues. Unmatched junction bases numbered 4, after V lost 3 bases and J lost 2 bases. CDR1 and CDR2 (germline): SQVTM, ANQGSEA. CDR3 protein: CSVDRQGAYNEQFF. The CDR3 coding sequence is TGCAGCGTTGACCGACAGGGTGCCTACAATGAGCAGTTCTTC.

Comment on this clonotype: With a much larger clone just one base away, this may be a read error. V is TRBV12-3 or TRBV12-4 and J is TRBJ2-7; weak D call: TRBD2 (5 bases). CDR3 length: 16 amino acids. The V and J ends lost 3 bases and 0 bases respectively, with 15 bases between them. The CDR3 DNA is TGTGCCAGCAGTTTCGGGAATCGAGCCGGCTCCTACGAGCAGTACTTC. This codes for CASSFGNRAGSYEQYF.

This clonotype was picked up a small number of times. This CDR3 reads CSARAGAEGHQETQYF. The CDR3 nucleotides read TGCAGTGCTAGAGCGGGAGCCGAGGGACACCAAGAGACCCAGTACTTC. V gene TRBV20-1 combines with J gene TRBJ2-5, with a weak D call TRBD2 (6 bases). The CDR3 is 16 amino acids. CDR1 is DFQATT and CDR2 is SNEGSKA in the germline V gene (reference sequence). V lost 1 base, J lost 0 bases, and 15 bases lay in between.